The rows below give T cell receptor beta chains drawn from one sample of a study of shared clonotypes between healthy human individuals. Repertoires were generated with immunoSEQ multiplex PCR, while TCRdb's copy carries only in-frame clones and drops some. The sample has approximately 2.3 million clones; over 85% are singletons. Input material: naive CD4+ T cells from PBMCs. The source is a man aged 18 to 30 in good health. Some clones in this sample may be carry-over from other donors' samples. Both conserved end residues are part of each CDR3. The order of the fields is J gene, V gene, clone size, CDR3 length, D gene, CDR3 DNA, CDR3 protein. The D gene is left open where the match is weak. Rows may omit the clone size; those that give it use once, few, many or a size class.

TRBJ1-5 TRBV18 once 15 TRBD1 TGTGCCAGCTCAGGACAGGGGTCTAGCAATCAGCCCCAGCATTTT CASSGQGSSNQPQHF
TRBJ1-2 TRBV9 - 17 - TGTGCCAGCAGCGCTGACCTAAGGGCAGGGAGCAACTATGGCTACACCTTC CASSADLRAGSNYGYTF
TRBJ1-1 TRBV6-6 - 14 - TGTGCCAGCAGTTACTCGAACGTAAACACTGAAGCTTTCTTT CASSYSNVNTEAFF
TRBJ2-1 TRBV2 - 17 - TGTGCCAGCAGTGAACCCCTAACTTCTAGCTCCTACAATGAGCAGTTCTTC CASSEPLTSSSYNEQFF
TRBJ2-2 TRBV5-5 once 17 TRBD1 TGTGCCAGCACCCTGACAGGGGGTCCAGGGACCACCGGGGAGCTGTTTTTT CASTLTGGPGTTGELFF
TRBJ2-2 TRBV2 - 14 TRBD2 TGTGCCAGCAGTCGGGAGGGGAGCACCGGGGAGCTGTTTTTT CASSREGSTGELFF
TRBJ1-1 TRBV14 - 13 - TGTGCCAGCAGCCTTGGACAGTACACTGAAGCTTTCTTT CASSLGQYTEAFF
TRBJ2-1 TRBV29-1 once 14 - TGCAGCGTTGGCGGTCGACTACTATACAATGAGCAGTTCTTC CSVGGRLLYNEQFF
TRBJ1-1 TRBV5-1 - 14 - TGCGCCAGCAGCCCGGCCATAGAGAACACTGAAGCTTTCTTT CASSPAIENTEAFF
TRBJ1-2 TRBV28 - 14 - TGTGCCAGCAGTTTAGGTCAGGGTTGGTATGGCTACACCTTC CASSLGQGWYGYTF
TRBJ2-2 TRBV19 - 15 - TGTGCCAGTACCTTCTACTCGCAGGTCCCCGGGGAGCTGTTTTTT CASTFYSQVPGELFF
TRBJ2-4 TRBV6-5 - 14 - TGTGCCAGCAGCCTACAGGGAGCCAAAAACATTCAGTACTTC CASSLQGAKNIQYF
TRBJ2-1 TRBV6-1 - 15 TRBD2 TGTGCCAGCAGTGCCTCCGCTAGCGGGTACAATGAGCAGTTCTTC CASSASASGYNEQFF
TRBJ2-1 TRBV5-1 - 16 TRBD2 TGCGCCAGCAGCATACCCACTAGCGGGGGCTACAATGAGCAGTTCTTC CASSIPTSGGYNEQFF
TRBJ2-1 TRBV28 - 15 - TGTGCCAGCAGTTTACAGGAGCAGTTGCGCAATGAGCAGTTCTTC CASSLQEQLRNEQFF
TRBJ2-3 TRBV7-9 - 15 - TGTGCCAGCAGCTTTGAGGGAATGAGTTCAGATACGCAGTATTTT CASSFEGMSSDTQYF
TRBJ2-3 TRBV11-2 - 12 TRBD2 TGTGCCAGCAGGAGGATAGCGGGAGATAAGTATTTT CASRRIAGDKYF
TRBJ2-7 TRBV7-9 once 15 - TGTGCCAGCAGCTTAGCGCTGACAGGCTCCTACGAGCAGTACTTC CASSLALTGSYEQYF
TRBJ2-7 TRBV5-6 once 15 TRBD1 TGTGCCAGCAGCGAAGGACAGGGGGAAACCTACGAGCAGTACTTC CASSEGQGETYEQYF
TRBJ1-1 TRBV7-2 - 15 - TGTGCCAGCAGCCTCTGGGGCACCTTGAACACTGAAGCTTTCTTT CASSLWGTLNTEAFF
TRBJ2-3 TRBV5-1 - 17 TRBD2 TGCGCCAGCAGCTTTGGAGGACTAGCGGGAGACCCAGATACGCAGTATTTT CASSFGGLAGDPDTQYF
TRBJ2-2 TRBV7-9 - 14 - TGTGCCAGCAGCTTTAGACAGGACTTCGGGGAGCTGTTTTTT CASSFRQDFGELFF
TRBJ2-1 TRBV7-6 once 16 TRBD2 TGTGCCAGCAGCTTAGTCGTGAGCGGGAACGGTAATGAGCAGTTCTTC CASSLVVSGNGNEQFF
TRBJ2-6 TRBV9 - 18 - TGTGCCAGCAGCGTAGCTGCAGGAGCGTTCCCTGGGGCCAACGTCCTGACTTTC CASSVAAGAFPGANVLTF
TRBJ2-3 TRBV19 - 14 - TGTGCCAGTAGTATAGGGGGCGAAGGAGATACGCAGTATTTT CASSIGGEGDTQYF
TRBJ1-3 TRBV30 - 15 TRBD1 TGTGCCTGGACTGGGACAGGACACTCTGGAAACACCATATATTTT CAWTGTGHSGNTIYF
TRBJ2-7 TRBV28 - 14 - TGTGCCAGCATCCGCACGGGGGGCGGGTACGAGCAGTACTTC CASIRTGGGYEQYF
TRBJ2-3 TRBV7-9 - 18 TRBD2 TGTGCCAGCAGCTTAGTTTGGACTAGCGGGAGTAGCACAGATACGCAGTATTTT CASSLVWTSGSSTDTQYF
TRBJ2-7 TRBV2 - 11 TRBD1 TGTGCCGGACAGGGGCGCTACGAGCAGTACTTC CAGQGRYEQYF
TRBJ2-7 TRBV27 - 15 - TGTGCCAGCAGATCCTCCACCACACAAGCCTACGAGCAGTACTTC CASRSSTTQAYEQYF
TRBJ2-1 TRBV19 - 15 TRBD2 TGTGCCGCAGGGCGGACTAGCGGGGTATACAATGAGCAGTTCTTC CAAGRTSGVYNEQFF
TRBJ2-7 TRBV7-2 - 15 TRBD2 TGTGCCAGCAGCTTATTACCAGCGGGAGGTTCCGAGCAGTACTTC CASSLLPAGGSEQYF
TRBJ1-5 TRBV4-1 - 16 - TGCGCCAGCAGCCAAACCTCCGTCAGGGAAGAAAGTCGCCAGCATTTT CASSQTSVREESRQHF
TRBJ2-3 TRBV10-3 - 14 TRBD2 TGTGCCATCAGTGAGTCTTCCACCGGCGGGAGAGGGTATTTT CAISESSTGGRGYF
TRBJ2-3 TRBV7-2 - 17 - TGTGCCAGCAGCTTACGGGCCCGAACGTCTAGCACAGATACGCAGTATTTT CASSLRARTSSTDTQYF
TRBJ1-2 TRBV25-1 - 12 TRBD1 TGTGCCAGCAGTGAGACAGGGCGCGGCTACACCTTC CASSETGRGYTF